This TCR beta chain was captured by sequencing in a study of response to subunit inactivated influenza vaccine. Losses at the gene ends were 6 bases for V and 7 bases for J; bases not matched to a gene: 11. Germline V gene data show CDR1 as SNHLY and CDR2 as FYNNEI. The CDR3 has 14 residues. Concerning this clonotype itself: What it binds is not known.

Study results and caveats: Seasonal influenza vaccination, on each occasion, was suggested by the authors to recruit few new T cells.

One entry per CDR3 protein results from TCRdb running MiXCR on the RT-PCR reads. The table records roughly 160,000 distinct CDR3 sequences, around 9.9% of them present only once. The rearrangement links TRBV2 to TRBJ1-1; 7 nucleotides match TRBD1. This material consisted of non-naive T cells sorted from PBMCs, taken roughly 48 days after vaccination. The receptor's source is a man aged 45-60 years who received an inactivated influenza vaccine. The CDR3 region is CASRVDRALGEAFF. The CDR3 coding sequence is TGTGCCAGCAGGGTAGACAGGGCTTTGGGTGAAGCTTTCTTT.